Listed here is a single T cell receptor beta chain. Data came from immunoSEQ multiplex PCR; TCRdb stores just in-frame clones and leaves some out. The data contain some 130,000 clones, over 85% of them singletons. The sample belongs to a study of control samples from healthy donors and cancer patients. The CDR3 covers 13 residues. CDR1 is MGHRA, CDR2 YSYEKL, per germline. V was clipped by 4 bases and J by 4 bases; unmatched bases: 3. The rearrangement joins TRBV4-1 to TRBJ2-5, with 7 bases aligning to TRBD2. This clonotype was sampled from a man aged 25 to 40 in good health. The sequenced sample consisted of blood. CDR3 region: CASSRGRGETQYF. For the CDR3, the DNA is TGCGCCAGCAGCCGAGGGAGGGGAGAGACCCAGTACTTC.